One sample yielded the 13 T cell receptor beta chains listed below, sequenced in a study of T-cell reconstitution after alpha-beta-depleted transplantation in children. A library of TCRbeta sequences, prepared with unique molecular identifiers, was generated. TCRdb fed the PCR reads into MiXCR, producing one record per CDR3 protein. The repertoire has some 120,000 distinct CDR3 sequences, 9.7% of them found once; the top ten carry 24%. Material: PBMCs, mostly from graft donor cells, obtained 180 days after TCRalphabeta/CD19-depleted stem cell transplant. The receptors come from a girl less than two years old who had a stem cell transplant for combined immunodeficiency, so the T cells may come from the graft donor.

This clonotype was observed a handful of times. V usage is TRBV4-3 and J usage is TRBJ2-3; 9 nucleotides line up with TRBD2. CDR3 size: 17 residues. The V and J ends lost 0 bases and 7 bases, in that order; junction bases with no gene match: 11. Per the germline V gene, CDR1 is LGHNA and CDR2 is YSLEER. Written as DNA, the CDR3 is TGCGCCAGCAGCCAAGATCTCCCCAGCGGGGGGTCGAATACGCAGTATTTT. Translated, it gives CASSQDLPSGGSNTQYF.

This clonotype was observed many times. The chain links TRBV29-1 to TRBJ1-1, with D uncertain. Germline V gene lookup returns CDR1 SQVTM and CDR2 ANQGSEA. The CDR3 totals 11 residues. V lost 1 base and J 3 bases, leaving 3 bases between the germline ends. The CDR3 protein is CSVEGDTEAFF. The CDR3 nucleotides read TGCAGCGTTGAAGGAGACACTGAAGCTTTCTTT.

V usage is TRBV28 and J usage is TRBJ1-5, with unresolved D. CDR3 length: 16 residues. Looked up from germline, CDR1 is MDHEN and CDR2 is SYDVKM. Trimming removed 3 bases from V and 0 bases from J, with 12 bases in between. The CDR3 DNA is TGTGCCAGCAGTTTTTTTGGGTTATATAGCAATCAGCCCCAGCATTTT. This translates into CASSFFGLYSNQPQHF.

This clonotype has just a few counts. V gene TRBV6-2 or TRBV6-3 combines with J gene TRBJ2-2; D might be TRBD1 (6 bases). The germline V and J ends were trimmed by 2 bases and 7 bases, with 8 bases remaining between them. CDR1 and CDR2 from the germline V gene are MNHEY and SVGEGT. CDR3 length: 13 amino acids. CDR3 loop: CASSYGGLGELFF. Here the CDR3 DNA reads TGTGCCAGCAGTTACGGGGGCCTCGGGGAGCTGTTTTTT.

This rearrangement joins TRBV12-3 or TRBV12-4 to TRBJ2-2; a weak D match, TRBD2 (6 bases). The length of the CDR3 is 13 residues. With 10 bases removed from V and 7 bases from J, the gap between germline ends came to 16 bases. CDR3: CATSGGPYGELFF. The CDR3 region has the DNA TGTGCCACCAGCGGAGGGCCGTACGGGGAGCTGTTTTTT.

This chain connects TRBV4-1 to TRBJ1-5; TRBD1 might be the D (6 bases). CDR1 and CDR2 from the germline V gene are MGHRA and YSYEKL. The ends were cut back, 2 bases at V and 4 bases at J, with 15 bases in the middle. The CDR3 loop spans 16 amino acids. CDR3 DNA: TGCGCCAGCAGCCAATCTAGCAACAGGGCTAATCAGCCCCAGCATTTT. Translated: CASSQSSNRANQPQHF.

The CDR3 here is CASSQGFPMVEQFF. CDR3 nucleotide sequence: TGTGCCAGCAGCCAAGGTTTTCCTATGGTTGAGCAGTTCTTC. This sequence joins TRBV3-1 and TRBJ2-1; D remains unclear. The CDR3 runs 14 residues. Germline V gene data show CDR1 as LGHDT and CDR2 as YNNKEL (reference sequence). V was cut by 1 base and J by 9 bases, with 13 bases left in between.

The CDR3 sequence: CASSYFEGTEQYF. For the CDR3, the DNA is TGTGCCAGCAGTTACTTCGAGGGAACCGAGCAGTACTTC. V and J are TRBV6-5 and TRBJ2-7; D is possibly TRBD2 (5 bases). V was shortened by 1 base and J by 6 bases, with 10 bases between the two germline ends. CDR3 length: 13 amino acids. Germline lookup yields CDR1 MNHEY and CDR2 SVGAGI.

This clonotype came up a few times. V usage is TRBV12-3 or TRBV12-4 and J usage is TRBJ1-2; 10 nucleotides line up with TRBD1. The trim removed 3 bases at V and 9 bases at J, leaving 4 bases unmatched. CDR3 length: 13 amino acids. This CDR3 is CASSLGQGFRYTF. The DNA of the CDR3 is TGTGCCAGCAGTTTGGGACAGGGGTTTCGCTACACCTTC.

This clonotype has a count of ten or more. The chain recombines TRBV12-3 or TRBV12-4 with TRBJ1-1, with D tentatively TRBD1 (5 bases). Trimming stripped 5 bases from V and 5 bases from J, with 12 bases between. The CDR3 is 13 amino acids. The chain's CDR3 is CASSPRDGTEAFF. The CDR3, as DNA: TGTGCCAGCAGTCCCAGGGACGGGACTGAAGCTTTCTTT.

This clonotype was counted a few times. CDR3 bases: TGTGCCACCAGCCGCGCCGGACAGCTGAGCGAGCAGTACTTC. This sequence encodes CATSRAGQLSEQYF. The V call is TRBV15, the J call TRBJ2-7, with D perhaps matching TRBD1 (6 bases). Germline CDR1 and CDR2: LNHNV and YYDKDF (reference sequence). This CDR3 has 14 amino acids. V was trimmed by 5 bases and J by 6 bases, leaving 17 bases between them. The full variable domain, with the rest looked up from reference TRBV15 and TRBJ2-7, is DAMVIQNPRYQVTQFGKPVTLSCSQTLNHNVMYWYQQKSSQAPKLLFHYYDKDFNNEADTPDNFQSRRPNTSFCFLDIRSPGLGDTAMYLCATSRAGQLSEQYFGPGTRLTVT.

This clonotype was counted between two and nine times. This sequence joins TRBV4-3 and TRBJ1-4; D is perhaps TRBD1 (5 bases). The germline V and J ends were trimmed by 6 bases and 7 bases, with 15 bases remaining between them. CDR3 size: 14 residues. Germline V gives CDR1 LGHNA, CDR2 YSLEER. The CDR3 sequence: CASRPRRGGEKLFF. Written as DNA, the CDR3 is TGCGCCAGCAGACCACGGAGGGGCGGTGAAAAACTGTTTTTT.

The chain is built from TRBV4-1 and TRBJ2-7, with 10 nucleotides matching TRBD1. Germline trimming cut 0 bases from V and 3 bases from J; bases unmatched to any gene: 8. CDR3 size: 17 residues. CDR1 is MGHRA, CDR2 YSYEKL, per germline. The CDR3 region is CASSQDHVTGGFYEQYF. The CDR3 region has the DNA TGCGCCAGCAGCCAAGATCACGTGACAGGGGGCTTCTACGAGCAGTACTTC.